Following are 17 T cell receptor beta chains from one sample sequenced in a study of T-cell reconstitution after alpha-beta-depleted transplantation in children. Researchers prepared the TCRbeta library using unique molecular identifiers, the study reports. TCRdb independently ran MiXCR on the PCR reads; one entry per CDR3 protein. The data contain about 830,000 distinct CDR3 sequences, approximately 15% of them seen just once; the ten biggest clones take up roughly 5%. Sequencing was performed on PBMCs, mostly from graft donor cells, taken 360 days after TCRalphabeta/CD19-depleted stem cell transplant. These receptors all stem from a male patient younger than 18 who had a stem cell transplant for acute lymphoblastic leukemia, so the T cells may come from the graft donor.

The rearrangement uses TRBV5-1 and TRBJ1-4; a weak D match, TRBD1 (5 bases). V lost 2 bases to trimming and J lost 7 bases, with 15 bases between them. Looked up from germline, CDR1 is SGHRS and CDR2 is YFSETQ. The CDR3 loop spans 15 amino acids. CDR3 loop: CASSFSIIGGEKLFF. In DNA, the CDR3 is TGCGCCAGCAGCTTTTCTATTATCGGGGGTGAAAAACTGTTTTTT.

The CDR3 DNA is TGCAGTGCTACAGTCCGGGAAAAGGGGACAGATACGCAGTATTTT. Amino acid sequence: CSATVREKGTDTQYF. The chain recombines TRBV20-1 with TRBJ2-3, with D tentatively TRBD1 or TRBD2 (5 bases each). V was clipped by 4 bases and J by 3 bases, with 17 bases between them. The CDR3 is 15 residues long. Germline loops: CDR1 DFQATT, CDR2 SNEGSKA (reference sequence).

In its sample, this clonotype was seen many times. V usage is TRBV7-6 and J usage is TRBJ2-1; tentative D call: TRBD2 (6 bases). V gave up 2 bases and J gave up 8 bases, with 16 bases separating them. The CDR3 sequence is 15 residues long. Germline V lookup: CDR1 SGHVS, CDR2 FNYEAQ. CDR3 coding DNA: TGTGCCAGCAGCTTACGTTCCCCGGGAGTGTATGAGCAGTTCTTC. Protein sequence: CASSLRSPGVYEQFF.

The chain combines TRBV12-3 or TRBV12-4 with TRBJ2-7; possibly TRBD2 for D (5 bases). V lost 5 bases and J 6 bases, leaving 14 bases between the germline ends. This CDR3 has 13 residues. CDR3 protein: CASSPPTSGEQYF. CDR3 DNA: TGTGCCAGCAGTCCCCCTACTAGTGGCGAGCAGTACTTC.

CDR3: CASSGRTGSNEQFF. The DNA of the CDR3 is TGTGCCAGCAGTGGAAGGACTGGCAGCAATGAGCAGTTCTTC. The J gene is TRBJ2-1, the V gene TRBV2, with D possibly TRBD2 on 5 matching bases. The CDR3 length is 14 residues. V was cut by 4 bases and J by 6 bases, with 13 bases left in between. Germline values: CDR1 SNHLY, CDR2 FYNNEI. The full variable domain, completed using reference TRBV2 and TRBJ2-1, is EPEVTQTPSHQVTQMGQEVILRCVPISNHLYFYWYRQILGQKVEFLVSFYNNEISEKSEIFDDQFSVERPDGSNFTLKIRSTKLEDSAMYFCASSGRTGSNEQFFGPGTRLTVL.

This rearrangement joins TRBV20-1 to TRBJ2-3; 12 positions agree with TRBD1. The CDR3 is 16 residues long. V was clipped by 4 bases and J by 3 bases; unmatched bases: 8. Germline V CDR1 and CDR2: DFQATT, SNEGSKA (reference sequence). For the CDR3, the DNA is TGCAGTGCTAATAAGGGACAGGGGGCTGGGACAGATACGCAGTATTTT. This codes for CSANKGQGAGTDTQYF.

This clonotype was observed a handful of times. This chain joins TRBV5-5 and TRBJ1-4; D call uncertain. The CDR3 covers 16 residues. From germline, CDR1 is SGHKS and CDR2 YYEKEE (reference sequence). The germline V and J ends were trimmed by 4 bases and 3 bases, with 16 bases remaining between them. The CDR3 here is CASSVAARGPNEKLFF. The CDR3 DNA reads TGTGCCAGCAGCGTCGCCGCCCGGGGTCCTAATGAAAAACTGTTTTTT.

This clonotype was found a few times. This chain uses TRBV5-5 with TRBJ1-5; D not certain. Germline assignment: CDR1 SGHKS and CDR2 YYEKEE (reference sequence). This CDR3 is 13 amino acids long. V lost 0 bases, J lost 7 bases, and 8 bases lay in between. In DNA, the CDR3 is TGTGCCAGCAGCTTGGAGGTCGGACAGCCCCAGCATTTT. It is translated as CASSLEVGQPQHF.

This clonotype was counted between two and nine times. The CDR3 DNA sequence: TGTGCCAGCAGTTTGTGGACAGGCAACAATCAGCCCCAGCATTTT. This translates into CASSLWTGNNQPQHF. The chain employs TRBV12-3 or TRBV12-4 and TRBJ1-5; 7 bases line up with TRBD1. This CDR3 contains 15 residues. The V and J ends lost 3 bases and 3 bases, in that order; junction bases with no gene match: 5.

A few counts support this clonotype. The V gene is TRBV25-1, the J gene TRBJ2-1, with TRBD2 identical over 11 bases. This CDR3 region has 16 residues. CDR1 and CDR2 (germline): MGHDK, SYGVNS. The V segment lost 2 bases and the J segment 4 bases; nucleotides outside the gene matches: 4. The CDR3 reads CASSEGGLAVYNEQFF. The CDR3 bases are TGTGCCAGCAGTGAAGGGGGACTAGCGGTATACAATGAGCAGTTCTTC. Full variable domain (outside the CDR3, taken from reference TRBV25-1 and TRBJ2-1): EADIYQTPRYLVIGTGKKITLECSQTMGHDKMYWYQQDPGMELHLIHYSYGVNSTEKGDLSSESTVSRIRTEHFPLTLESARPSHTSQYLCASSEGGLAVYNEQFFGPGTRLTVL.

This clonotype was detected ten times or more. This chain joins TRBV5-1 and TRBJ1-1; TRBD1 matches at 7 bases. Germline lookup yields CDR1 SGHRS and CDR2 YFSETQ. After removal of 2 bases from V and 4 bases from J, the junction contained 8 bases not matched to a gene. The length of the CDR3 is 15 residues. The CDR3 reads CASSLSRQGGTEAFF. In nucleotides, the CDR3 is TGCGCCAGCAGCTTATCTAGACAGGGAGGCACTGAAGCTTTCTTT.

This clonotype has a handful of counts. The chain carries TRBV3-1 and TRBJ2-5, with D tentatively TRBD1 (6 bases). V lost 0 bases and J lost 6, with 14 bases in between. In germline, CDR1 is LGHDT, CDR2 YNNKEL (reference sequence). The CDR3 is made up of 15 amino acids. The CDR3 sequence is CASSQDLGALKTQYF. The CDR3 coding sequence is TGTGCCAGCAGCCAAGATTTGGGGGCTCTGAAGACCCAGTACTTC.

Only a few counts were recorded for this clonotype. J is TRBJ2-1 and V is TRBV21-1. TRBV21-1 has pseudogene status. This CDR3 is built from 14 residues. CDR3 coding DNA: TGTGCCAGCAGCAAAAGCCTTCCCCTACATGAGCAGTTCTTC. Amino acid sequence: CASSKSLPLHEQFF.

This chain joins TRBV27 and TRBJ2-1; no reliable D call. The CDR3 runs 14 residues. From germline, CDR1 is MNHEY and CDR2 SMNVEV (reference sequence). V was pared by 10 bases and J by 0 bases, with 13 bases between. The CDR3 region has the DNA TGTGCCACCGTCGACACCAACTCCTACAATGAGCAGTTCTTC. Translated, it gives CATVDTNSYNEQFF.

This clonotype was seen a few times. The rearrangement links TRBV28 to TRBJ1-2, with 12 positions matching TRBD1. V shed 6 bases, J shed 2 bases, and the junction held 10 bases outside the gene matches. The CDR3 is 17 amino acids. Germline V CDR1 and CDR2: MDHEN, SYDVKM. DNA for the CDR3: TGTGCCAGCAGCTCATTGGGACAGGGGGCCCCAAACTATGGCTACACCTTC. Its translation is CASSSLGQGAPNYGYTF.

This clonotype was detected only a few times. V and J are TRBV5-1 and TRBJ2-4, with a possible D match to TRBD2 (6 bases). The CDR3 length is 14 residues. Germline lookup yields CDR1 SGHRS and CDR2 YFSETQ. V gave up 9 bases and J gave up 1 base, with 14 bases separating them. Written as DNA, the CDR3 is TGCGCCACGATCCGAGGAGGGGCCAAAAACATTCAGTACTTC. Its protein product is CATIRGGAKNIQYF.

The chain carries TRBV13 and TRBJ2-1, with no clear D. V dropped 2 bases and J dropped 2 bases, with 13 bases sitting between them. Germline loops: CDR1 PRHDT, CDR2 FYEKMQ (reference sequence). This CDR3 is 16 amino acids long. The CDR3 DNA sequence: TGTGCCAGCAGCTTAAAGTTGCCTCAACCCTACAATGAGCAGTTCTTC. Amino acids: CASSLKLPQPYNEQFF.